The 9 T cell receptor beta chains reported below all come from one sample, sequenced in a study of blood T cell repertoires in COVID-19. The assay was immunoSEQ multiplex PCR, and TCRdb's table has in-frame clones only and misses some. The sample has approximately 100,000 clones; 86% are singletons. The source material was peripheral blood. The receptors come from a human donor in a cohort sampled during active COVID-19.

DNA for the CDR3: TGCGCCAGCAGCTTAACAGGATCGGGCACTGAAGCTTTCTTT. It specifies CASSLTGSGTEAFF. This chain connects TRBV5-1 to TRBJ1-1; D is perhaps TRBD1 (5 bases). V dropped 2 bases and J dropped 4 bases, with 12 bases sitting between them. The CDR3 covers 14 residues. CDR1 SGHRS and CDR2 YFSETQ come from the germline V gene.

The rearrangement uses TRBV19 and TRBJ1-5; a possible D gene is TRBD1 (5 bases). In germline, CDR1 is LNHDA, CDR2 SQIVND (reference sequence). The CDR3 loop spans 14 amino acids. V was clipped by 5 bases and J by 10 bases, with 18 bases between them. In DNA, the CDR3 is TGTGCCAGTAGTGCATACTCAGGGAACTCACCCCAGCATTTT. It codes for CASSAYSGNSPQHF.

CDR3 amino acids: CASSPVTGVGNQPQHF. In DNA, the CDR3 is TGTGCCAGCAGCCCAGTGACAGGGGTCGGCAATCAGCCCCAGCATTTT. V usage is TRBV7-8 and J usage is TRBJ1-5, with TRBD1 matching over 8 bases. The germline gives CDR1 SGHVS, CDR2 FQNEAQ. J gave up 2 bases and V 5 bases, and 8 bases lay outside the gene matches. This CDR3 comprises 16 residues.

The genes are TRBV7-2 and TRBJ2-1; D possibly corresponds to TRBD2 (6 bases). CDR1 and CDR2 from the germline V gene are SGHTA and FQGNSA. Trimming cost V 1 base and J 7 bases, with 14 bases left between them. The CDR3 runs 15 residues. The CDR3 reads CASSLVPGDSNEQFF. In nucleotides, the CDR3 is TGTGCCAGCAGCTTAGTACCCGGGGACTCGAATGAGCAGTTCTTC.

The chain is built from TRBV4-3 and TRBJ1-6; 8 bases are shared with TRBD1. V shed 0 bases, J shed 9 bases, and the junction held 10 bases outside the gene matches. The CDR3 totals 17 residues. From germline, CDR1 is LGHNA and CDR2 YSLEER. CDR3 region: CASSQEFTGGLGSPLHF. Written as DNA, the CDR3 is TGCGCCAGCAGCCAAGAGTTCACAGGGGGTCTTGGTTCACCCCTCCACTTT.

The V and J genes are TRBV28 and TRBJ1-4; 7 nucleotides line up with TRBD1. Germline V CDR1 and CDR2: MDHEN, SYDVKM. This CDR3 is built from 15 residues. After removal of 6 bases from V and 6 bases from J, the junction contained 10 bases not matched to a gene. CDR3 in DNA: TGTGCCAGCAGCCTTCCTCAGGGGGATCATGAAAAACTGTTTTTT. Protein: CASSLPQGDHEKLFF.

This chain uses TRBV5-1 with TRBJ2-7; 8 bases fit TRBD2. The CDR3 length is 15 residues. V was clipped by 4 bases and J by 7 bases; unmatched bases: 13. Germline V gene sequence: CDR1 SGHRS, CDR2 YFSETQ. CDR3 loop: CASSHSPAGDGEQYF. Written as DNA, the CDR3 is TGCGCCAGCAGCCATAGCCCAGCGGGAGATGGAGAGCAGTACTTC.

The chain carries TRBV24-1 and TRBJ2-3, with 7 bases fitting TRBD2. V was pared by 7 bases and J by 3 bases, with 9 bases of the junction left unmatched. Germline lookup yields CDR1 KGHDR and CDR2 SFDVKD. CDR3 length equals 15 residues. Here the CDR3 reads CATSAGLRGTDTQYF. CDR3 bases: TGTGCCACCAGCGCAGGACTGCGGGGGACAGATACGCAGTATTTT.

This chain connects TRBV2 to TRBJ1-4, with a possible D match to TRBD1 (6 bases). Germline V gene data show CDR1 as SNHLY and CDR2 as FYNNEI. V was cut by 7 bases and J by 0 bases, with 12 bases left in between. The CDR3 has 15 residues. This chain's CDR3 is CASKGTGSTNEKLFF. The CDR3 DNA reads TGTGCCAGCAAGGGAACAGGGTCAACTAATGAAAAACTGTTTTTT.